This T cell receptor beta chain was sequenced during a study of radiotherapy plus CTLA-4 blockade in lung cancer. The method was immunoSEQ multiplex PCR; TCRdb's version includes in-frame clones alone and lacks a portion of them. The sample gives roughly 130,000 clones, around 89% of which show up once; 6.9% is in the top ten. The CDR3 has 12 residues. V was shortened by 4 bases and J by 2 bases, with 4 bases between the two germline ends. Germline CDR1 reads SGHTA; CDR2 reads FQGTGA. The clonotype originates from a human donor with non-small cell lung cancer that progressed on radiotherapy plus ipilimumab. V and J are TRBV7-3 and TRBJ2-3; no firm D call. The source was peripheral blood, collected from a patient treated with radiotherapy plus ipilimumab. CDR3 sequence (DNA): TGTGCCAGCAGCTCAATCACAGATACGCAGTATTTT. This sequence encodes CASSSITDTQYF.